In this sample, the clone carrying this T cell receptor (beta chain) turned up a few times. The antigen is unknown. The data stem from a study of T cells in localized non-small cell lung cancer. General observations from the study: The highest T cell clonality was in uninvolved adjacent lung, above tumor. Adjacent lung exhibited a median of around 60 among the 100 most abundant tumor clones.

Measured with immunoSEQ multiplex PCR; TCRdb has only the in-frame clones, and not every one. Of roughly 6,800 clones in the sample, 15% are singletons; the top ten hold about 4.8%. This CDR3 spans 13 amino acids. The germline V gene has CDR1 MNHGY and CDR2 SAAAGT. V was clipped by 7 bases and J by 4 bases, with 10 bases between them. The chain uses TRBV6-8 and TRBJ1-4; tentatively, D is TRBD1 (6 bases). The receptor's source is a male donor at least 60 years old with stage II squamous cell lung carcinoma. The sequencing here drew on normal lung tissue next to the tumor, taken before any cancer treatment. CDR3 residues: CASKRTVNEKLFF. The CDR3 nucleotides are TGTGCCAGCAAGAGGACAGTTAATGAAAAACTGTTTTTT.